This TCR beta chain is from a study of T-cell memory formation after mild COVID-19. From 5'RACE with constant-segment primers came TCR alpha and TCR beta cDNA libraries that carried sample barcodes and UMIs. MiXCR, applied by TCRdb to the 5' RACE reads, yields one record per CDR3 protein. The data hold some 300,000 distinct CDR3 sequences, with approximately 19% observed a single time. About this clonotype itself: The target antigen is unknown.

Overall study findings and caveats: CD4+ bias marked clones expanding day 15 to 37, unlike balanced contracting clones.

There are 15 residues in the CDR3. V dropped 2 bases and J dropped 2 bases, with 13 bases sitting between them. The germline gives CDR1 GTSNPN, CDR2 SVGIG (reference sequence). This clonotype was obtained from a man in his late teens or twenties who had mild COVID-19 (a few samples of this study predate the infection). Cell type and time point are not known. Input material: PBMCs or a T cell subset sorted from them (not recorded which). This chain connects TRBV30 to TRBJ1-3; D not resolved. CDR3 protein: CAWSTNQNPGNTIYF. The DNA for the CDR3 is TGTGCCTGGAGTACCAATCAAAACCCTGGAAACACCATATATTTT.